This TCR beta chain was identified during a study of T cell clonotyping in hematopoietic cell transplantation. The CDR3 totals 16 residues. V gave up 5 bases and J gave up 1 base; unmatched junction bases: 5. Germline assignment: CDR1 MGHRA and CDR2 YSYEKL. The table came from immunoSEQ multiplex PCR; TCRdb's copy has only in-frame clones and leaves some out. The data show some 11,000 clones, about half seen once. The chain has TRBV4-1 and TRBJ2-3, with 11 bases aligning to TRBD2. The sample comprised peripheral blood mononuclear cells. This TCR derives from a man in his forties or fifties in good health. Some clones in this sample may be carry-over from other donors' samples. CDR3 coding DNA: TGCGCCAGCAGCTCCGGGACTAGCGGACGCACAGATACGCAGTATTTT. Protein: CASSSGTSGRTDTQYF.